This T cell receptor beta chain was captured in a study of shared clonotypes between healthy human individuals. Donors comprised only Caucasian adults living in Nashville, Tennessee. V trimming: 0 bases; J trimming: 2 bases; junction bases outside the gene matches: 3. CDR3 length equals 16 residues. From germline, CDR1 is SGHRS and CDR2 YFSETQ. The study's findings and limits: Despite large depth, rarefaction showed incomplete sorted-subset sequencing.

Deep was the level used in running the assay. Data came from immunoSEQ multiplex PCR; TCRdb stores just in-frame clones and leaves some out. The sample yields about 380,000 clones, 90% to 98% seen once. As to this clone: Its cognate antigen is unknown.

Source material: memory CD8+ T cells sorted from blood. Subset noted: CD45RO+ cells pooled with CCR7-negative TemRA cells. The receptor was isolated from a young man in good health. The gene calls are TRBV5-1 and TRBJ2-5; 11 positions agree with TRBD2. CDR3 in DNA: TGCGCCAGCAGCTTGGCATCTAGCGGGGGGCAAGAGACCCAGTACTTC. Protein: CASSLASSGGQETQYF.